This T cell receptor (beta chain) is drawn from a study of CD8 T cells in ankylosing spondylitis. Study-wide results and caveats: A TCR beta motif made of fewer than ten highly homologous variants seemed typical of ankylosing spondylitis blood. Disease-linked clones proved CD8+ and comparatively uncommon in peripheral blood.

This clonotype was seen a handful of times. Its antigen is unknown. A single record per CDR3 protein comes from TCRdb applying MiXCR to the 5' RACE reads. This sample yields around 770,000 distinct CDR3 sequences, of which over 9.5% are seen a single time; less than 0.65% belongs to the top ten. CDR1 is MDHEN, CDR2 SYDVKM, per germline. The CDR3 spans 12 residues. V lost 7 bases and J lost 5, with 9 bases in between. Sequencing was done on a sample of blood, either unsorted or a sorted T cell fraction (not recorded which). The TCR originated in a male donor with ankylosing spondylitis. The chain employs TRBV28 and TRBJ1-5; tentatively, D is TRBD1 (5 bases). The DNA of the CDR3 is TGTGCCAGCAAGGGGTTTGATCAGCCCCAGCATTTT. Its translation is CASKGFDQPQHF. Variable domain in full (rest from reference TRBV28 and TRBJ1-5): DVKVTQSSRYLVKRTGEKVFLECVQDMDHENMFWYRQDPGLGLRLIYFSYDVKMKEKGDIPEGYSVSREKKERFSLILESASTNQTSMYLCASKGFDQPQHFGDGTRLSIL.